These T cell receptor beta chains were read from a single sample in a study of shared clonotypes between healthy human individuals. This table comes from immunoSEQ multiplex PCR, and its TCRdb copy is limited to in-frame clones, with some not included. Here the sample spans 1.5 million to 2.5 million clones, 85% to 95% being singletons. The sample was naive CD8+ T cells sorted from blood. The source is a man aged 18 to 29 in good health. Each CDR3 is given with its conserved first and last residue. The order of the fields is V gene, J gene, clone size, D gene, CDR3 protein, CDR3 DNA. D genes are given only for firm matches. Rows give clone size only sometimes, using once, few, many, or a class for an expanded clone.

V gene: TRBV12-5; J gene: TRBJ1-3; clone size: -; D gene: TRBD1; CDR3 protein: CASGLVYQGASGNTIYF; CDR3 DNA: TGTGCTAGTGGTTTGGTTTATCAGGGGGCCTCTGGAAACACCATATATTTT
V gene: TRBV5-8; J gene: TRBJ1-1; clone size: -; D gene: -; CDR3 protein: CASSPGVGLSTEAFF; CDR3 DNA: TGTGCCAGCAGCCCGGGCGTGGGGCTGTCCACTGAAGCTTTCTTT
V gene: TRBV25-1; J gene: TRBJ2-5; clone size: -; D gene: -; CDR3 protein: CASARGAALETQYF; CDR3 DNA: TGTGCCAGCGCCAGAGGCGCAGCTCTCGAGACCCAGTACTTC
V gene: TRBV25-1; J gene: TRBJ1-1; clone size: -; D gene: -; CDR3 protein: CASSVGANTEAFF; CDR3 DNA: TGTGCCAGCAGTGTGGGGGCTAACACTGAAGCTTTCTTT
V gene: TRBV27; J gene: TRBJ2-1; clone size: -; D gene: -; CDR3 protein: CASAQNPIIRNEQFF; CDR3 DNA: TGTGCCAGCGCCCAGAATCCCATAATCCGCAATGAGCAGTTCTTC
V gene: TRBV5-4; J gene: TRBJ2-3; clone size: -; D gene: TRBD2; CDR3 protein: CASSLASAGPQGQYF; CDR3 DNA: TGTGCCAGCAGCTTGGCTTCAGCGGGACCTCAGGGGCAGTATTTT
V gene: TRBV7-6; J gene: TRBJ2-2; clone size: -; D gene: -; CDR3 protein: CASSWEVTGELFF; CDR3 DNA: TGTGCCAGCAGCTGGGAGGTCACCGGGGAGCTGTTTTTT
V gene: TRBV10-3; J gene: TRBJ1-2; clone size: -; D gene: -; CDR3 protein: CAISAPVEGSSWALTF; CDR3 DNA: TGTGCCATCAGCGCCCCTGTAGAGGGGAGTAGCTGGGCCCTCACCTTC
V gene: TRBV5-1; J gene: TRBJ1-1; clone size: -; D gene: TRBD1; CDR3 protein: CASSSTGEGEAFF; CDR3 DNA: TGCGCCAGCAGCTCCACAGGGGAAGGTGAAGCTTTCTTT
V gene: TRBV6-1; J gene: TRBJ2-3; clone size: -; D gene: -; CDR3 protein: CASSERAGVADTQYF; CDR3 DNA: TGTGCCAGCAGTGAAAGGGCAGGGGTAGCAGATACGCAGTATTTT
V gene: TRBV28; J gene: TRBJ2-2; clone size: -; D gene: TRBD1; CDR3 protein: CASSYGDYGTGRSGELFF; CDR3 DNA: TGTGCCAGCAGTTACGGGGATTACGGGACAGGGAGGTCGGGGGAGCTGTTTTTT
V gene: TRBV9; J gene: TRBJ2-4; clone size: -; D gene: TRBD1; CDR3 protein: CASSVGGQDIQYF; CDR3 DNA: TGTGCCAGCAGCGTAGGAGGACAGGACATTCAGTACTTC
V gene: TRBV4-1; J gene: TRBJ2-7; clone size: once; D gene: TRBD2; CDR3 protein: CASSLVHGTSVYEQYF; CDR3 DNA: TGCGCCAGCAGCCTAGTTCACGGGACTAGCGTCTACGAGCAGTACTTC
V gene: TRBV13; J gene: TRBJ1-4; clone size: -; D gene: -; CDR3 protein: CASSSGLNEKLFF; CDR3 DNA: TGTGCCAGCAGCTCAGGACTGAATGAAAAACTGTTTTTT
V gene: TRBV11-2; J gene: TRBJ2-5; clone size: once; D gene: -; CDR3 protein: CASSLVRETQYF; CDR3 DNA: TGTGCCAGCAGCTTAGTTAGAGAGACCCAGTACTTC
V gene: TRBV7-2; J gene: TRBJ2-1; clone size: -; D gene: TRBD1; CDR3 protein: CASSSPGQGFWNEQFF; CDR3 DNA: TGTGCCAGCAGCTCACCGGGACAGGGGTTTTGGAATGAGCAGTTCTTC
V gene: TRBV27; J gene: TRBJ2-5; clone size: -; D gene: TRBD1; CDR3 protein: CASRATGPQETQYF; CDR3 DNA: TGTGCCAGCAGGGCGACAGGGCCACAAGAGACCCAGTACTTC
V gene: TRBV11-2; J gene: TRBJ2-3; clone size: -; D gene: TRBD2; CDR3 protein: CASSFGLAEGAGTQYF; CDR3 DNA: TGTGCCAGCAGCTTCGGACTAGCCGAAGGGGCTGGTACGCAGTATTTT
V gene: TRBV6-6; J gene: TRBJ1-2; clone size: once; D gene: -; CDR3 protein: CATSDSNYGYTF; CDR3 DNA: TGTGCCACTTCGGACAGCAACTATGGCTACACCTTC
V gene: TRBV13; J gene: TRBJ2-3; clone size: -; D gene: -; CDR3 protein: CASSSVADSTDTQYF; CDR3 DNA: TGTGCCAGCAGCTCGGTAGCAGATAGCACAGATACGCAGTATTTT
V gene: TRBV6-1; J gene: TRBJ1-1; clone size: -; D gene: -; CDR3 protein: CASSERSPEDFVRVNTEAFF; CDR3 DNA: TGTGCCAGCAGTGAAAGAAGCCCCGAGGATTTTGTCAGGGTGAACACTGAAGCTTTCTTT
V gene: TRBV27; J gene: TRBJ2-5; clone size: once; D gene: TRBD2; CDR3 protein: CASSPGTRGETQYF; CDR3 DNA: TGTGCCAGCAGTCCCGGGACTAGGGGGGAGACCCAGTACTTC
V gene: TRBV29-1; J gene: TRBJ2-3; clone size: -; D gene: TRBD1; CDR3 protein: CSVDSDRVHQDTQYF; CDR3 DNA: TGCAGCGTTGATTCCGACAGGGTGCATCAAGATACGCAGTATTTT
V gene: TRBV4-3; J gene: TRBJ2-1; clone size: -; D gene: -; CDR3 protein: CASSQGLGEAFTYNEQFF; CDR3 DNA: TGCGCCAGCAGCCAAGGGTTGGGGGAGGCATTCACCTACAATGAGCAGTTCTTC
V gene: TRBV25-1; J gene: TRBJ2-7; clone size: -; D gene: -; CDR3 protein: CASSRGTSYEQYF; CDR3 DNA: TGTGCCAGCAGTAGGGGAACCTCCTACGAGCAGTACTTC
V gene: TRBV29-1; J gene: TRBJ2-3; clone size: -; D gene: -; CDR3 protein: CSVPIQGMGATDTQYF; CDR3 DNA: TGCAGCGTTCCGATACAGGGTATGGGCGCTACAGATACGCAGTATTTT
V gene: TRBV2; J gene: TRBJ2-1; clone size: -; D gene: -; CDR3 protein: CASSDTYNEQFF; CDR3 DNA: TGTGCCAGCAGTGATACCTACAATGAGCAGTTCTTC
V gene: TRBV13; J gene: TRBJ1-2; clone size: -; D gene: -; CDR3 protein: CASRSDRNYGHTF; CDR3 DNA: TGTGCCAGCAGGAGTGACAGGAACTATGGCCACACCTTC
V gene: TRBV27; J gene: TRBJ2-7; clone size: -; D gene: TRBD2; CDR3 protein: CASSLGAGAYEQYF; CDR3 DNA: TGTGCCAGCAGTTTAGGAGCGGGGGCTTACGAGCAGTACTTC
V gene: TRBV4-2; J gene: TRBJ1-5; clone size: -; D gene: -; CDR3 protein: CASSQDEGSNQPQHF; CDR3 DNA: TGTGCCAGCAGCCAAGACGAGGGGAGCAATCAGCCCCAGCATTTT
V gene: TRBV4-3; J gene: TRBJ1-1; clone size: -; D gene: TRBD1; CDR3 protein: CASSQDKTGPSEAFF; CDR3 DNA: TGCGCCAGCAGCCAAGATAAGACAGGGCCTTCTGAAGCTTTCTTT
V gene: TRBV27; J gene: TRBJ2-2; clone size: -; D gene: TRBD1; CDR3 protein: CASSIGQGYTGELFF; CDR3 DNA: TGTGCCAGCAGTATAGGACAGGGCTACACCGGGGAGCTGTTTTTT
V gene: TRBV4-2; J gene: TRBJ2-3; clone size: -; D gene: -; CDR3 protein: CASAEAGSLPQYF; CDR3 DNA: TGTGCCAGCGCAGAAGCCGGCAGCCTTCCCCAGTATTTT
V gene: TRBV25-1; J gene: TRBJ1-1; clone size: once; D gene: -; CDR3 protein: CASRAPGEGTEAFF; CDR3 DNA: TGTGCCAGCAGGGCCCCCGGGGAAGGCACTGAAGCTTTCTTT
V gene: TRBV19; J gene: TRBJ2-6; clone size: -; D gene: -; CDR3 protein: CASSIYSGANVLTF; CDR3 DNA: TGTGCCAGTAGTATATACTCTGGGGCCAACGTCCTGACTTTC
V gene: TRBV2; J gene: TRBJ2-7; clone size: -; D gene: -; CDR3 protein: CASSYYRGIAVYEQYF; CDR3 DNA: TGTGCCAGCAGTTACTACCGGGGGATAGCTGTCTACGAGCAGTACTTC
V gene: TRBV27; J gene: TRBJ2-5; clone size: -; D gene: -; CDR3 protein: CASTSGFGETQYF; CDR3 DNA: TGTGCCAGCACCTCGGGGTTTGGAGAGACCCAGTACTTC
V gene: TRBV7-8; J gene: TRBJ2-7; clone size: -; D gene: -; CDR3 protein: CASSSRVGGSTYEQYF; CDR3 DNA: TGTGCCAGCAGCTCCCGAGTTGGGGGTTCCACCTACGAGCAGTACTTC
V gene: TRBV7-9; J gene: TRBJ2-2; clone size: -; D gene: -; CDR3 protein: CASSPAGVGTGELFF; CDR3 DNA: TGTGCCAGCAGCCCAGCTGGGGTGGGCACCGGGGAGCTGTTTTTT
V gene: TRBV7-2; J gene: TRBJ2-2; clone size: -; D gene: -; CDR3 protein: CASSLSINTGELFF; CDR3 DNA: TGTGCCAGCAGCTTATCTATTAATACCGGGGAGCTGTTTTTT
V gene: TRBV6-5; J gene: TRBJ2-5; clone size: -; D gene: TRBD2; CDR3 protein: CASSPSGSWETQYF; CDR3 DNA: TGTGCCAGCAGTCCTAGCGGGAGTTGGGAGACCCAGTACTTC